The subject of this entry is one TCR beta chain. Source study methods: Amplifying reference gene primers gave estimates of nucleated cell counts. Libraries were prepared by immunoSEQ multiplex PCR; TCRdb keeps only in-frame clonotypes and omits some of them. V, J and clone size are taken as reported in that table, and D and trimming were inferred from the DNA itself. Of roughly 390,000 clones in the sample, about 85% were seen once. This sample is drawn from a study of blood T cell repertoires in COVID-19. Study-level background: COVID-19 samples from acute and convalescent phases originated in the United States, Italy and Spain. PBMCs, B-cell-depleted T cells, or T cells were the source of the cDNA or gDNA that made up the material.

The sequence derives from a woman younger than 30 with acute or convalescent COVID-19. The specimen sequenced was peripheral blood.

CDR3 in DNA: TGTGCCAGCAGCTCAACGAAGACCGGGACAGGGACCTCCTACGAGCAGTACTTC. It encodes CASSSTKTGTGTSYEQYF. The V and J genes are TRBV11-2 and TRBJ2-7; TRBD1 aligns across 9 bases. The V gene end was trimmed by 4 bases and the J gene end by 0 bases; junction bases not matched to a gene: 13. Germline V gene lookup returns CDR1 SGHAT and CDR2 FQNNGV. There are 18 residues in the CDR3.